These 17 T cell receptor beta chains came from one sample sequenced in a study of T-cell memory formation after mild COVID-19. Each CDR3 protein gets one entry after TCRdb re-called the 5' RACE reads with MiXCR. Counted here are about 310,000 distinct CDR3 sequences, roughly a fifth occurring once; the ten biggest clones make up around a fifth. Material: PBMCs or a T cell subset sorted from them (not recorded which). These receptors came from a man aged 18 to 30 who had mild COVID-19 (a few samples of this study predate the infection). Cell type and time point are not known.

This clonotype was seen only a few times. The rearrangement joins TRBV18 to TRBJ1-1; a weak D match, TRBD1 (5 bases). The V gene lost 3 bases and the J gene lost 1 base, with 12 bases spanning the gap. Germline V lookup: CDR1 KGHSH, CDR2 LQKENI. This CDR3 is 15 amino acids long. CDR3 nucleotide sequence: TGTGCCAGCTCACCTACTGTGGGGGGGAACACTGAAGCTTTCTTT. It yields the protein CASSPTVGGNTEAFF. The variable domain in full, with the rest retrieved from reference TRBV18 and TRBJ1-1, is NAGVMQNPRHLVRRRGQEARLRCSPMKGHSHVYWYRQLPEEGLKFMVYLQKENIIDESGMPKERFSAEFPKEGPSILRIQQVVRGDSAAYFCASSPTVGGNTEAFFGQGTRLTVV.

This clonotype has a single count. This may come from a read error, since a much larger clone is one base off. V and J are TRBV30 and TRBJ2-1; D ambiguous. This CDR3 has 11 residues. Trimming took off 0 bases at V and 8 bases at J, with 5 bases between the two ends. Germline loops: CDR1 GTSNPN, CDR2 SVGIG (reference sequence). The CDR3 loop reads CAWSVLHEQFF. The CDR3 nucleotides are TGTGCCTGGAGTGTGTTACATGAGCAGTTCTTC. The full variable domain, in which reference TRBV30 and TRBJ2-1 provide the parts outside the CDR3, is SQTIHQWPATLVQPVGSPLSLECTVEGTSNPNLYWYRQAAGRGLQLLFYSVGIGQISSEVPQNLSASRPQDRQFILSSKKLLLSDSGFYLCAWSVLHEQFFGPGTRLTVL.

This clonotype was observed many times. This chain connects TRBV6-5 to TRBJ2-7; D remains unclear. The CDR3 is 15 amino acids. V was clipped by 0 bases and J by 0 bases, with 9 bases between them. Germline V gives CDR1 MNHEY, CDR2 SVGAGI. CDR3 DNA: TGTGCCAGCAGTTACTCTTCCGGCGGCTCCTACGAGCAGTACTTC. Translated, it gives CASSYSSGGSYEQYF.

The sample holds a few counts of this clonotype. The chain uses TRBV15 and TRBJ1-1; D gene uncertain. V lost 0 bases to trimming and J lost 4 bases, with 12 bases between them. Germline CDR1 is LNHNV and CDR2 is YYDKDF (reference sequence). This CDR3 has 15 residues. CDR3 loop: CATSRDGSGSTEAFF. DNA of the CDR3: TGTGCCACCAGCAGAGATGGGAGTGGGAGCACTGAAGCTTTCTTT.

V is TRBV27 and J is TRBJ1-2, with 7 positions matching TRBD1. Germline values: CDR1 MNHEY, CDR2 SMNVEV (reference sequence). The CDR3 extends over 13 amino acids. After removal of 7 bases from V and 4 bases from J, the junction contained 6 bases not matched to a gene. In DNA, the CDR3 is TGTGCCAGCACCAGAGGGACAGCCTATGGCTACACCTTC. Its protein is CASTRGTAYGYTF.

CDR3 nucleotide sequence: TGTGCCAGCAGCCTAGATCCCCGGAACGAGCAGTACGTC. Amino acids: CASSLDPRNEQYV. The rearrangement links TRBV7-9 to TRBJ2-7; D gene ambiguous. The CDR3 consists of 13 residues. Germline CDR1 and CDR2: SEHNR and FQNEAQ (reference sequence). V lost 5 bases and J 5 bases, leaving 13 bases between the germline ends.

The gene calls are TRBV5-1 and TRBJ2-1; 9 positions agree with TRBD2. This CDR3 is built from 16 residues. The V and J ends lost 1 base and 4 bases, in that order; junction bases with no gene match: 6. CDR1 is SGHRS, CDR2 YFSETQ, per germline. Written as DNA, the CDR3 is TGCGCCAGCAGCTTGACTAGCGGGCTGGGTTACAATGAGCAGTTCTTC. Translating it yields CASSLTSGLGYNEQFF.

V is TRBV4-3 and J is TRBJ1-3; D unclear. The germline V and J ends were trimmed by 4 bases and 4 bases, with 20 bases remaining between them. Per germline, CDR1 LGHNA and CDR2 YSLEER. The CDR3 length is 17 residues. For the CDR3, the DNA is TGCGCCAGCAGCCGAGACCCGGGCGGCAGGTCGGGAAACACCATATATTTT. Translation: CASSRDPGGRSGNTIYF.

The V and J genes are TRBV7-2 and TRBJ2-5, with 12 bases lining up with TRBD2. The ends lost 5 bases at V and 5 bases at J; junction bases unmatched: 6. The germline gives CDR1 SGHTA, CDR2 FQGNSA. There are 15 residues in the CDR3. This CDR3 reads CASSPRLAGDETQYF. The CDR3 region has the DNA TGTGCCAGCAGCCCAAGACTAGCGGGGGATGAGACCCAGTACTTC. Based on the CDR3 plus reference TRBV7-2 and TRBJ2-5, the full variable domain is GAGVSQSPSNKVTEKGKDVELRCDPISGHTALYWYRQSLGQGLEFLIYFQGNSAPDKSGLPSDRFSAERTGGSVSTLTIQRTQQEDSAVYLCASSPRLAGDETQYFGPGTRLLVL.

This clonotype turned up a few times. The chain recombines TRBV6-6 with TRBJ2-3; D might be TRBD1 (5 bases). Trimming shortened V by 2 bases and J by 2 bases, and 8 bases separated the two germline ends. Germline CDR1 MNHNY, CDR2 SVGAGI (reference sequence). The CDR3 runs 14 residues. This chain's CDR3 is CASSYPTDTDTQYF. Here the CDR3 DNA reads TGTGCCAGCAGTTACCCGACAGACACAGATACGCAGTATTTT.

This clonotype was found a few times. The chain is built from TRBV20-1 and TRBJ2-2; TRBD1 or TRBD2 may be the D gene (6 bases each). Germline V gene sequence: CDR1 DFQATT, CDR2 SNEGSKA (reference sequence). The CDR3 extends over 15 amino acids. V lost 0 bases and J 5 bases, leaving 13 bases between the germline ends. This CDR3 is CSARDQTGGTGELFF. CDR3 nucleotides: TGCAGTGCTAGAGACCAGACAGGAGGGACCGGGGAGCTGTTTTTT.

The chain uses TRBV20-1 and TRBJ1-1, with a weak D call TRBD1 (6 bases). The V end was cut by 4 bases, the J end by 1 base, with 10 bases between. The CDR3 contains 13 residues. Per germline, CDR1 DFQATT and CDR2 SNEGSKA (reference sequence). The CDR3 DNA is TGCAGTGCTACCGGGGGCCAGAACACTGAAGCTTTCTTT. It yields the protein CSATGGQNTEAFF.

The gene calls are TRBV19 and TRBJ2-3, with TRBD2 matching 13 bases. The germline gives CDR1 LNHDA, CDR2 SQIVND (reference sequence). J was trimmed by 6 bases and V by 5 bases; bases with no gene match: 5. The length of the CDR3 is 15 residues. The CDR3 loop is CASSFRTSGGDTQYF. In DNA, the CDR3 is TGTGCCAGTAGTTTTAGGACTAGCGGGGGCGATACGCAGTATTTT.

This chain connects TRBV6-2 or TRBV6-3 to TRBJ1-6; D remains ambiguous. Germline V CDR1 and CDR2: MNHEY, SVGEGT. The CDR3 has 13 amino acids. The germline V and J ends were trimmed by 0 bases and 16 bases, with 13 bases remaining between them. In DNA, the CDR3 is TGTGCCAGCAGTTACTCGGGCCAGGTTGATCTCCACTTT. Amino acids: CASSYSGQVDLHF.

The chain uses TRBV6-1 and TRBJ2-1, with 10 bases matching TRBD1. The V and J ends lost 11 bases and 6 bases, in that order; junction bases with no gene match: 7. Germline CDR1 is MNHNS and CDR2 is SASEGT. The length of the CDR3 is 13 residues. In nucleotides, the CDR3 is TGTGCCGGGGGGACAGGGGAGGCCAATGAGCAGTTCTTC. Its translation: CAGGTGEANEQFF.

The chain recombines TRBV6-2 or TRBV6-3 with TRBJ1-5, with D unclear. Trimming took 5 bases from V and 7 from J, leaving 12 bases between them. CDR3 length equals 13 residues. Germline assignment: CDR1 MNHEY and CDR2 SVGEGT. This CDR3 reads CASSRGVRQPQHF. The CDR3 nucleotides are TGTGCCAGCAGTCGGGGTGTAAGGCAGCCCCAGCATTTT.

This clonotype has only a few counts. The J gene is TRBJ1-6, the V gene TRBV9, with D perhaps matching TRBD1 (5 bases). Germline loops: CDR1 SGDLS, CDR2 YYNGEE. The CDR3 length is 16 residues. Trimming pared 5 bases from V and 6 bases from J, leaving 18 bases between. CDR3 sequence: CASSATSDSSNSPLHF. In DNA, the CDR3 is TGTGCCAGCAGTGCTACATCAGACAGCTCTAATTCACCCCTCCACTTT.